This T cell receptor (beta chain) was sequenced during a study of cytomegalovirus exposure and HLA in healthy donors. In germline, CDR1 is SGHRS, CDR2 YFSETQ. This CDR3 has 14 amino acids. The V end was cut by 8 bases, the J end by 5 bases, with 19 bases between. The PCR had 60 Vbeta and 13 Jbeta primers. Generated by immunoSEQ multiplex PCR, the TCRdb table keeps only in-frame clones and is missing some. The table lists around 170,000 clones, about 78% of them singletons. This clonotype originated in a man between 60 and 75 years old in good health and CMV-seronegative. Material for sequencing was PBMCs. V gene TRBV5-1 combines with J gene TRBJ1-2; D is perhaps TRBD1 (5 bases). The CDR3 bases are TGCGCCAGTCGGGCAGGGTCTACATCATATGGCTACACCTTC. Its translation is CASRAGSTSYGYTF.